This T cell receptor (beta chain) was identified during a study of cytomegalovirus exposure and HLA in healthy donors. Findings and caveats of the study: Donor immune exposure was known only as CMV serostatus.

This clone was observed once. What it binds is not known. PCR was performed using 60 Vbeta and 13 Jbeta primers. TCRdb's copy holds only in-frame clones and misses some; the assay was immunoSEQ multiplex PCR. The table includes 150,000 or so clones, around 73% detected once. This clonotype was sampled from a woman aged 18-30 years in good health and CMV-seronegative. The material sequenced was PBMCs.

CDR3 coding DNA: TGTGCCAGCAGTTCCCCAGAAAAACTGTTTTTT. Its protein product is CASSSPEKLFF. V usage is TRBV28 and J usage is TRBJ1-4; D is uncertain. The V end was cut by 4 bases, the J end by 8 bases, with 5 bases between. The CDR3 is made up of 11 amino acids. CDR1 is MDHEN and CDR2 is SYDVKM in the germline V gene.